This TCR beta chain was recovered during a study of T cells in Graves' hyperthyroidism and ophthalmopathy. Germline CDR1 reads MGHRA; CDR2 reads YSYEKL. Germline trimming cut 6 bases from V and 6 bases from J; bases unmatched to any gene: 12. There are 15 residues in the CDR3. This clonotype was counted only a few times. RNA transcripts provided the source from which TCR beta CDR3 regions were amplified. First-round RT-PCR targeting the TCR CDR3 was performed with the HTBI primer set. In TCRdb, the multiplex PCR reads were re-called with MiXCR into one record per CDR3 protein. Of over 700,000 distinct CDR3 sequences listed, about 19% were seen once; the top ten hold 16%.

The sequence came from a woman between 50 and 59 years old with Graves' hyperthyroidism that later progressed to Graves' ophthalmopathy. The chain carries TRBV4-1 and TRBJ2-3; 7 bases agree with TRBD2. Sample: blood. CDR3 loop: CASSKMTSPPDTQYF. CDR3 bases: TGCGCCAGCAGTAAGATGACTAGCCCGCCGGATACGCAGTATTTT.